This T cell receptor (beta chain) originates from a study of blood T cell repertoires in COVID-19. About the research overall: PBMCs, B-cell-depleted T cells, or T cells provided the cDNA or gDNA that made up the material.

In the authors' methods: Amplification with reference gene primers provided the estimates of nucleated cell counts. Profiling relied on immunoSEQ multiplex PCR, and the TCRdb table lists in-frame clones only, not all of them. From that table come the V and J calls and clone size; the DNA was used to work out D and trimming. The sample shows about 300,000 clones, 65% to 90% of them seen only once. The germline CDR1 and CDR2 sequences are SEHNR and FQNEAQ (reference sequence). Trimming removed 5 bases from V and 13 bases from J, with 18 bases in between. This CDR3 has 13 residues. The TCR was taken from a human donor in a cohort sampled during active COVID-19. The chain recombines TRBV7-9 with TRBJ1-5; D is unresolved. The specimen was peripheral blood. The DNA of the CDR3 is TGTGCCAGCAGCGTCGGGTCCGGAGGAGGACAGCATTTT. Protein product: CASSVGSGGGQHF.